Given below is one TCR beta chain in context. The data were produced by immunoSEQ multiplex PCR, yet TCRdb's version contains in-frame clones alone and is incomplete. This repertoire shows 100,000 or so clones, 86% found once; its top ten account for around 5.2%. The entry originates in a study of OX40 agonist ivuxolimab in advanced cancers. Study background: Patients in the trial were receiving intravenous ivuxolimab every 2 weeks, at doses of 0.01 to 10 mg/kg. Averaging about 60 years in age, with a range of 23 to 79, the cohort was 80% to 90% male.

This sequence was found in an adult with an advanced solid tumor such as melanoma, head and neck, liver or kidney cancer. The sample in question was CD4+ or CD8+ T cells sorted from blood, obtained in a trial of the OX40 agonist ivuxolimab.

CDR3 region: CASSLNKGANYGYTF. The CDR3 DNA reads TGTGCCAGCAGCCTGAATAAGGGGGCTAACTATGGCTACACCTTC. This chain uses TRBV7-2 with TRBJ1-2; possible D gene TRBD1, 6 bases. The CDR3 extends over 15 amino acids. The ends were cut back, 5 bases at V and 0 bases at J, with 13 bases in the middle. From germline, CDR1 is SGHTA and CDR2 FQGNSA.